This TCR beta chain originates from a study of T-cell reconstitution after alpha-beta-depleted transplantation in children. The authors prepared the TCRbeta library with unique molecular identifiers. TCRdb called the PCR reads again in MiXCR, with one record for every CDR3 protein. Of nearly 550,000 distinct CDR3 sequences in the sample, about 16% are singletons; the top ten hold approximately 3%. The receptor comes from a human donor who donated a stem cell graft to a child with acute lymphoblastic leukemia. Sequencing used PBMCs from the stem cell graft donor, obtained from the stem cell graft.

CDR3 bases: TGTGCCAGCAGTGAAGCGATGGCGGCCCTCTACGAGCAGTACTTC. Protein: CASSEAMAALYEQYF. The rearrangement joins TRBV6-1 to TRBJ2-7; D call uncertain. The CDR3 contains 15 residues. Germline V gene lookup returns CDR1 MNHNS and CDR2 SASEGT. Trimming pared 0 bases from V and 3 bases from J, leaving 12 bases between.